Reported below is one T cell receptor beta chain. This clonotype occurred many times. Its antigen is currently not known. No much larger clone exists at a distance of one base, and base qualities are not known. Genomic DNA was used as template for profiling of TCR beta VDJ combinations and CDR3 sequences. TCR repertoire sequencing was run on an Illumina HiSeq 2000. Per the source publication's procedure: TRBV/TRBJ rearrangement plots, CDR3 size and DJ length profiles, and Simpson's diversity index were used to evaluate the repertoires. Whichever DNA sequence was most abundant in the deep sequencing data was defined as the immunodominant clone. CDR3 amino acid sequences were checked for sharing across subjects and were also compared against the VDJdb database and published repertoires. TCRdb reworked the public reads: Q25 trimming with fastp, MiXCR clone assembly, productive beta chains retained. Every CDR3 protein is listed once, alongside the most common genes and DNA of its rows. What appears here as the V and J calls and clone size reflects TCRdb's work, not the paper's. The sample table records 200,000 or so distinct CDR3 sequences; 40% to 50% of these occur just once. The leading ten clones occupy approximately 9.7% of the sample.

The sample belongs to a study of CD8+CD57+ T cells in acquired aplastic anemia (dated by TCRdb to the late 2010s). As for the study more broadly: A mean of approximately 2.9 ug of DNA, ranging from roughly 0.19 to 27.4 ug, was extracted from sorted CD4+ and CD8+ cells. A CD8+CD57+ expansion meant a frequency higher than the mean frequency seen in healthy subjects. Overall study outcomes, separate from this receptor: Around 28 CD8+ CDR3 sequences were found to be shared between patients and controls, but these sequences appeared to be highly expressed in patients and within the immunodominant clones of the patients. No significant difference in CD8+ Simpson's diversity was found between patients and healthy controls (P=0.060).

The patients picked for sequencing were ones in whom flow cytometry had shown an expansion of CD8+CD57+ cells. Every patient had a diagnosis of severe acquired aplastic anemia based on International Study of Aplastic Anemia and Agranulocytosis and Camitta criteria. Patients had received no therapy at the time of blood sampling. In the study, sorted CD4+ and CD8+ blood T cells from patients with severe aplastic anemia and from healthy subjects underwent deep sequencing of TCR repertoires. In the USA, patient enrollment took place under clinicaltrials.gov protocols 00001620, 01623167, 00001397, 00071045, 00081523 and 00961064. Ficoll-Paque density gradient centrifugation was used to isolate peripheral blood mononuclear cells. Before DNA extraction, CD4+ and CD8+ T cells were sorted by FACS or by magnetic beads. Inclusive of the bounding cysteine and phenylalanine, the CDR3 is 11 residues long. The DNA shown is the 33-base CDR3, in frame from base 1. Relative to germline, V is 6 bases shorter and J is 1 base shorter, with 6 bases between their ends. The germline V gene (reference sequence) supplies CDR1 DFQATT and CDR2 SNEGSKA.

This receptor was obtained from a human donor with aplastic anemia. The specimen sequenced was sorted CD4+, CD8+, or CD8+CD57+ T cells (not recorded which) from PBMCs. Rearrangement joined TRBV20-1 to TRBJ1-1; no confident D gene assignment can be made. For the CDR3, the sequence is CSAGRNTEAFF. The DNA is TGCAGTGCCGGAAGGAACACTGAAGCTTTCTTT.